These 22 T cell receptor beta chains were sequenced from one sample in a study of cytomegalovirus exposure and HLA in healthy donors. PCR was performed using 60 Vbeta and 13 Jbeta primers. Only in-frame clones appear in the TCRdb table, and some are missing; sequencing was by immunoSEQ multiplex PCR. This sample has about 140,000 clones, with 80% found just once. Sample: PBMCs. These receptors were taken from a man aged 30-40 years in good health.

The chain's CDR3 is CASCTGTGYQPQHF. CDR3 in DNA: TGTGCCAGTTGTACCGGGACAGGGTACCAGCCCCAGCATTTT. V and J are TRBV19 and TRBJ1-5; 9 positions agree with TRBD1. The V gene end was trimmed by 8 bases and the J gene end by 7 bases; junction bases not matched to a gene: 9. The CDR3 is 14 amino acids. Germline V CDR1 and CDR2: LNHDA, SQIVND (reference sequence).

This clone occurred once. The chain uses TRBV4-1 and TRBJ2-6, with TRBD1 as a possible D gene (5 bases). V was pared by 0 bases and J by 4 bases, with 19 bases between. This CDR3 comprises 19 residues. CDR1 MGHRA and CDR2 YSYEKL come from the germline V gene. The CDR3 spells CASSQDTSRVVLGANVLTF. The CDR3 nucleotides are TGCGCCAGCAGCCAAGATACCAGCAGGGTGGTCCTCGGGGCCAACGTCCTGACTTTC.

Written as DNA, the CDR3 is TGTGCCAGCAGCGACAGGGTGGGAGGTCAGCCCCAGCATTTT. Translation gives CASSDRVGGQPQHF. J is TRBJ1-5 and V is TRBV2, with 7 bases identical to TRBD1. Germline-derived CDR1 and CDR2 are SNHLY and FYNNEI. V was pared by 6 bases and J by 6 bases, with 8 bases of the junction left unmatched. The CDR3 is 14 amino acids.

The chain uses TRBV7-9 and TRBJ2-7; D possibly corresponds to TRBD1 (7 bases). The CDR3 is 15 residues long. CDR1 and CDR2 from the germline V gene are SEHNR and FQNEAQ (reference sequence). Trimming cost V 5 bases and J 4 bases, with 18 bases left between them. The CDR3 sequence is CASSLGRGGMYEQYF. The DNA of the CDR3 is TGTGCCAGCAGCCTCGGGAGAGGGGGCATGTACGAGCAGTACTTC.

CDR3 loop: CSVEGRSYEQYF. The CDR3 nucleotides are TGCAGCGTTGAGGGCCGTTCCTACGAGCAGTACTTC. V and J are TRBV29-1 and TRBJ2-7; D remains unclear. This CDR3 is 12 amino acids long. Germline-derived CDR1 and CDR2 are SQVTM and ANQGSEA. V was clipped by 3 bases and J by 1 base, with 7 bases between them.

This clone was seen only a few times. A read error may account for a junction end that differs from germline. This chain joins TRBV7-9 and TRBJ2-1, with D possibly being TRBD2 (6 bases). This CDR3 region has 15 residues. Germline CDR1 reads SEHNR; CDR2 reads FQNEAQ (reference sequence). The CDR3 DNA reads TGTTCCAGCAGCTCATTTCCGACTAGTTCGGCTGAGCAGTTCTTC. Protein: CSSSSFPTSSAEQFF.

About this clone: Germline and junction disagree at one end, which may indicate a read error. The chain recombines TRBV6-5 with TRBJ2-7; 9 nucleotides match TRBD1. Germline V gene lookup returns CDR1 MNHEY and CDR2 SVGAGI. The CDR3 sequence is 11 residues long. CDR3 loop: CASKGQGKQCF. The CDR3 DNA is TGTGCCAGCAAAGGACAGGGGAAGCAGTGCTTC.

V gene TRBV7-9 combines with J gene TRBJ1-3; D is uncertain. V lost 0 bases and J lost 7, with 7 bases in between. CDR1 is SEHNR and CDR2 is FQNEAQ in the germline V gene (reference sequence). CDR3 length: 13 residues. CDR3 DNA sequence: TGTGCCAGCAGCTTAGCCGGAGGGAACACCATATATTTT. Its translation is CASSLAGGNTIYF.

The chain links TRBV28 to TRBJ2-1; maybe TRBD2 (6 bases). The CDR3 has 13 residues. Trimming left V 10 bases short and J 1 base short, with 11 bases between. Germline V gene sequence: CDR1 MDHEN, CDR2 SYDVKM. The CDR3 coding sequence is TGTGCCATCGGAGGGAGATCCTACAATGAGCAGTTCTTC. This gives the protein CAIGGRSYNEQFF.

The gene calls are TRBV5-5 and TRBJ2-7, with a tentative D call TRBD2 (5 bases). V gave up 4 bases and J gave up 5 bases, with 13 bases separating them. CDR1 SGHKS and CDR2 YYEKEE come from the germline V gene (reference sequence). The CDR3 is 13 residues long. Here the CDR3 DNA reads TGTGCCAGCAGCCAGGACTGGCTTCACGAGCAGTACTTC. Residues: CASSQDWLHEQYF.

The sample holds a few counts of this clone. This chain uses TRBV9 with TRBJ2-7; 8 bases line up with TRBD1. The CDR3 covers 14 residues. V lost 9 bases and J lost 4; bases outside the gene matches: 12. In germline, CDR1 is SGDLS, CDR2 YYNGEE. CDR3 loop: CAIQVRGRGYEQYF. The CDR3 bases are TGTGCCATACAAGTCAGGGGGCGCGGGTACGAGCAGTACTTC.

V is TRBV18 and J is TRBJ1-2; D gene uncertain. Deletions cut 0 bases from V and 3 bases from J, with 8 bases between. Per the germline V gene, CDR1 is KGHSH and CDR2 is LQKENI. The CDR3 is made up of 14 amino acids. As DNA, the CDR3 is TGTGCCAGCTCACCACCGAACGGAGACTATGGCTACACCTTC. As protein: CASSPPNGDYGYTF.

This rearrangement joins TRBV10-3 to TRBJ2-3; 8 bases line up with TRBD2. CDR3 length: 17 residues. Germline V CDR1 and CDR2: ENHRY, SYGVKD. V was clipped by 1 base and J by 1 base; unmatched bases: 7. The DNA for the CDR3 is TGTGCCATCAGTGAGTATCTGGCGGGAGGACGCACAGATACGCAGTATTTT. Residues: CAISEYLAGGRTDTQYF.

V gene TRBV27 combines with J gene TRBJ1-5; the D gene is possibly TRBD1 (6 bases). CDR3 length: 16 residues. Germline V CDR1 and CDR2: MNHEY, SMNVEV (reference sequence). V was clipped by 5 bases and J by 1 base, with 15 bases between them. The CDR3: CASSPIRGASNQPQHF. The CDR3 bases are TGTGCCAGCAGTCCCATTCGGGGGGCGAGCAATCAGCCCCAGCATTTT.

As regards this clone: One end of the junction does not line up with germline, which may come from a read error. V and J are TRBV7-9 and TRBJ2-7; TRBD1 agrees at 7 bases. This CDR3 has 14 residues. Germline V gene lookup returns CDR1 SEHNR and CDR2 FQNEAQ (reference sequence). CDR3 bases: TGTTCCAGCAGCCCACAGGGGAAAGTCTACGAGCAGTACTTC. Protein product: CSSSPQGKVYEQYF.

The chain has TRBV7-7 and TRBJ2-1; 8 bases agree with TRBD2. The V gene end was trimmed by 5 bases and the J gene end by 8 bases; junction bases not matched to a gene: 5. The CDR3 contains 13 residues. CDR1 is SSHAT and CDR2 is FNYEAQ in the germline V gene (reference sequence). The CDR3 protein is CASSPPGGDEQFF. The CDR3 DNA reads TGTGCCAGCAGCCCCCCCGGGGGGGATGAGCAGTTCTTC.

This rearrangement joins TRBV19 to TRBJ2-6; a possible D gene is TRBD1 (5 bases). The V end lost 5 bases, the J end lost 2 bases, and 13 bases lay between the germline ends. The CDR3 extends over 16 amino acids. Germline CDR1 reads LNHDA; CDR2 reads SQIVND (reference sequence). CDR3 coding DNA: TGTGCCAGTAGTGGGGTTGGGGCCCCTGGGGCCAACGTCCTGACTTTC. This encodes CASSGVGAPGANVLTF.

The CDR3 sequence: CASSPRGPGRPTYNEQFF. The DNA for the CDR3 is TGTGCCAGCTCACCAAGAGGGCCTGGGCGACCAACCTACAATGAGCAGTTCTTC. The chain links TRBV18 to TRBJ2-1; perhaps TRBD2 as D (5 bases). Germline V lookup: CDR1 KGHSH, CDR2 LQKENI. V lost 2 bases and J lost 2, with 19 bases in between. This CDR3 is built from 18 residues.

V usage is TRBV16 and J usage is TRBJ1-5, with D possibly TRBD1 on 5 matching bases. The CDR3 loop spans 15 amino acids. CDR1 is KGHSY, CDR2 FQNENV, per germline. Trimming pared 0 bases from V and 4 bases from J, leaving 10 bases between. CDR3 nucleotides: TGTGCCAGCAGCCAATCGGGAAGGGGAAATCAGCCCCAGCATTTT. Amino acids: CASSQSGRGNQPQHF. The variable domain in full, completed from reference TRBV16 and TRBJ1-5, reads GEEVAQTPKHLVRGEGQKAKLYCAPIKGHSYVFWYQQVLKNEFKFLISFQNENVFDETGMPKERFSAKCLPNSPCSLEIQATKLEDSAVYFCASSQSGRGNQPQHFGDGTRLSIL.

The chain uses TRBV9 and TRBJ1-2; 8 nucleotides agree with TRBD1. V trimming: 4 bases; J trimming: 2 bases; junction bases outside the gene matches: 7. This CDR3 is built from 15 residues. Germline V lookup: CDR1 SGDLS, CDR2 YYNGEE. The CDR3 is CASSSGTGKNYGYTF. Written as DNA, the CDR3 is TGTGCCAGCAGCTCAGGGACAGGAAAAAACTATGGCTACACCTTC.

In nucleotides, the CDR3 is TGTGCCAGCAGCCCGGGACAGATTAAAGAGACCCAGTACTTC. It encodes CASSPGQIKETQYF. The genes are TRBV5-4 and TRBJ2-5; TRBD1 matches at 7 bases. This CDR3 has 14 amino acids. V shed 4 bases and J 3 bases; nucleotides not matched to a gene: 6. The germline gives CDR1 SGHNT, CDR2 YYREEE (reference sequence).

This clone was seen more than once but under ten times. This chain connects TRBV27 to TRBJ2-1, with 7 nucleotides matching TRBD2. Germline V lookup: CDR1 MNHEY, CDR2 SMNVEV (reference sequence). J was trimmed by 7 bases and V by 7 bases; bases with no gene match: 10. The CDR3 loop spans 14 amino acids. The CDR3 coding sequence is TGTGCCAGCAAAGGGCGGGAGTGGGATAATGAGCAGTTCTTC. Protein: CASKGREWDNEQFF.